The 24 T cell receptor beta chains reported below all come from one sample, sequenced in a study of T-cell memory formation after mild COVID-19. TCRdb ran MiXCR on the 5' RACE reads and lists one entry per CDR3 protein. The data show about 250,000 distinct CDR3 sequences, about 16% seen once. Sequenced input: PBMCs or a T cell subset sorted from them (not recorded which). All receptors come from a man between 18 and 35 years old who had mild COVID-19 (a few samples of this study predate the infection). Cell type and time point are not known.

The V gene is TRBV14, the J gene TRBJ1-1, with D perhaps TRBD1 (6 bases). The CDR3 is 16 amino acids. Trimming pared 5 bases from V and 7 bases from J, leaving 23 bases between. The germline gives CDR1 SGHDN, CDR2 FVKESK. CDR3 DNA: TGTGCCAGCAGCAAAAAGCCCCCGGGACATGGAGATGAAGCTTTCTTT. Translating it yields CASSKKPPGHGDEAFF.

V and J are TRBV6-4 and TRBJ2-1; D is possibly TRBD2 (6 bases). CDR1 is MRHNA and CDR2 is SNTAGT in the germline V gene. Between the trimmed V and J ends, which lost 5 bases and 14 bases, there was a span of 19 bases. The CDR3 is 13 residues long. The CDR3 region is CASSPLEAGKKFF. CDR3 in DNA: TGTGCCAGCAGTCCTCTGGAGGCGGGGAAAAAGTTCTTC.

CDR3 DNA: TGTGCCAGCAGTGTTACTAGCGGGGGTGCAGATACGCAGTATTTT. Translating gives CASSVTSGGADTQYF. This sequence joins TRBV28 and TRBJ2-3, with TRBD2 matching over 11 bases. J lost 4 bases, V lost 5 bases, and 5 bases had no gene match. The CDR3 consists of 15 residues. CDR1 is MDHEN and CDR2 is SYDVKM in the germline V gene.

This clonotype has at least ten counts. V is TRBV7-6 and J is TRBJ2-5, with D tentatively TRBD1 or TRBD2 (6 bases each). The germline gives CDR1 SGHVS, CDR2 FNYEAQ. V was shortened by 1 base and J by 3 bases, with 9 bases between the two germline ends. The CDR3 is 14 amino acids. The CDR3 protein is CASSLEGGKETQYF. In DNA, the CDR3 is TGTGCCAGCAGCTTAGAGGGGGGTAAAGAGACCCAGTACTTC.

This chain links TRBV4-2 with TRBJ1-1; D perhaps matches TRBD1 (6 bases). The CDR3 spans 12 residues. Trimming stripped 5 bases from V and 5 bases from J, with 9 bases between. CDR1 and CDR2 from the germline V gene are LGHNA and YNFKEQ. The CDR3 nucleotides are TGTGCCAGCAGCACAGGGCCTACTGAAGCTTTCTTT. It codes for CASSTGPTEAFF.

The chain recombines TRBV29-1 with TRBJ1-2; unclear D gene. This CDR3 has 15 amino acids. Trimming stripped 0 bases from V and 4 bases from J, with 15 bases between. CDR1 SQVTM and CDR2 ANQGSEA come from the germline V gene. CDR3 nucleotides: TGCAGCGTTGAAGATAATAGAGGAGGTGGCTATGGCTACACCTTC. Its protein product is CSVEDNRGGGYGYTF. Supplemented by reference TRBV29-1 and TRBJ1-2, the full variable domain reads SAVISQKPSRDICQRGTSLTIQCQVDSQVTMMFWYRQQPGQSLTLIATANQGSEATYESGFVIDKFPISRPNLTFSTLTVSNMSPEDSSIYLCSVEDNRGGGYGYTFGSGTRLTVV.

This clonotype has a single count. The rearrangement joins TRBV5-6 to TRBJ1-2; TRBD1 matches 8 bases. There are 17 residues in the CDR3. The J segment lost 7 bases and the V segment lost 1 base, leaving 15 bases of the junction unmatched. The germline CDR1 and CDR2 sequences are SGHDT and YYEEEE. In nucleotides, the CDR3 is TGTGCCAGCAGCTTGTCCCTCTTTACAGGGGGGGACGGTGGCTACACCTTC. It codes for CASSLSLFTGGDGGYTF.

The V and J genes are TRBV15 and TRBJ2-1; 8 nucleotides align to TRBD1. CDR3 length equals 14 residues. Trimming cost V 6 bases and J 5 bases; bases outside gene matches: 6. Germline V gene lookup returns CDR1 LNHNV and CDR2 YYDKDF (reference sequence). CDR3 sequence (DNA): TGTGCCACCAGTACGGACAGGGAAGACAATGAGCAGTTCTTC. This encodes CATSTDREDNEQFF.

This rearrangement joins TRBV20-1 to TRBJ1-2, with TRBD1 matching over 8 bases. Germline V gene sequence: CDR1 DFQATT, CDR2 SNEGSKA (reference sequence). The V segment lost 3 bases and the J segment 8 bases; nucleotides outside the gene matches: 14. The CDR3 has 15 amino acids. CDR3: CSASLSPTGGDGYTF. DNA for the CDR3: TGCAGTGCTAGCCTATCTCCTACAGGGGGGGACGGCTACACCTTC.

This clonotype was observed at least ten times. The chain links TRBV12-3 or TRBV12-4 to TRBJ2-1; D is uncertain. This CDR3 region has 13 residues. V was pared by 6 bases and J by 9 bases, with 15 bases between. CDR3 coding DNA: TGTGCCAGCAGCCGTTACGTTACAACTGAGCAGTTCTTC. Translated, it gives CASSRYVTTEQFF.

V usage is TRBV12-3 or TRBV12-4 and J usage is TRBJ1-1; D remains unclear. V was cut by 3 bases and J by 5 bases, with 1 base left in between. CDR3 length: 10 amino acids. The CDR3 region is CASSLTEAFF. The CDR3 DNA reads TGTGCCAGCAGTTTGACTGAAGCTTTCTTT.

V is TRBV5-6 and J is TRBJ2-5, with D possibly being TRBD1 or TRBD2 (5 bases each). Per germline, CDR1 SGHDT and CDR2 YYEEEE. The CDR3 is 15 amino acids. V lost 1 base, J lost 8 bases, and 18 bases lay in between. The CDR3 coding sequence is TGTGCCAGCAGCTTGACCGCTGGGACCGGTGATACCCAGTACTTC. Amino acids: CASSLTAGTGDTQYF.

The chain joins TRBV7-2 to TRBJ2-7; no definite D call. Trimming pared 7 bases from V and 2 bases from J, leaving 15 bases between. Germline CDR1 reads SGHTA; CDR2 reads FQGNSA. The CDR3 totals 14 residues. The CDR3 is CASTPQGGPYEQYF. For the CDR3, the DNA is TGTGCCAGCACCCCGCAAGGCGGCCCCTACGAGCAGTACTTC.

This clonotype appeared a few times. For the CDR3, the DNA is TGCGCCAGCAGCTCGACGACAGCGAACACTGAAGCTTTCTTT. Residues: CASSSTTANTEAFF. The J gene is TRBJ1-1, the V gene TRBV5-1, with D perhaps TRBD1 (5 bases). The ends were cut back, 3 bases at V and 1 base at J, with 10 bases in the middle. The CDR3 is 14 residues long. Germline V gives CDR1 SGHRS, CDR2 YFSETQ.

This chain uses TRBV6-2 or TRBV6-3 with TRBJ1-5; tentatively, D is TRBD1 (6 bases). The CDR3 is 13 residues long. CDR1 is MNHEY and CDR2 is SVGEGT in the germline V gene. V dropped 5 bases and J dropped 5 bases, with 10 bases sitting between them. The CDR3 loop is CASSLQGYQPQHF. The CDR3 DNA is TGTGCCAGCAGTCTACAGGGCTATCAGCCCCAGCATTTT.

This clonotype was counted a few times. The chain uses TRBV4-3 and TRBJ2-2; 7 bases map to TRBD1. The germline V gene has CDR1 LGHNA and CDR2 YSLEER. The trim removed 3 bases at V and 4 bases at J, leaving 11 bases unmatched. The CDR3 spans 17 residues. CDR3 sequence reads: CASSQDPGTESTGELFF. The CDR3, as DNA: TGCGCCAGCAGCCAGGATCCAGGGACAGAAAGCACCGGGGAGCTGTTTTTT.

The chain joins TRBV7-9 to TRBJ1-1; D is perhaps TRBD1 (5 bases). This CDR3 has 13 residues. Germline V gene sequence: CDR1 SEHNR, CDR2 FQNEAQ (reference sequence). V lost 2 bases and J lost 5, with 9 bases in between. CDR3 bases: TGTGCCAGCAGCTTAATGGGGGAGACTGAAGCTTTCTTT. This encodes CASSLMGETEAFF.

This clonotype was counted between two and nine times. The V gene is TRBV28, the J gene TRBJ1-2; the D is unclear. Looked up from germline, CDR1 is MDHEN and CDR2 is SYDVKM. This CDR3 region has 12 residues. Trimming stripped 6 bases from V and 8 bases from J, with 13 bases between. The CDR3 nucleotides read TGTGCCAGCAGCTCCCCCGGAAAAGGCTACACCTTC. It is translated as CASSSPGKGYTF.

This chain uses TRBV10-1 with TRBJ1-2; 10 bases fit TRBD1. With V trimmed by 0 bases and J by 8 bases, 12 bases remained unmatched. Germline assignment: CDR1 WNHNN and CDR2 SYGVQD (reference sequence). CDR3 length equals 17 residues. Here the CDR3 DNA reads TGCGCCAGCAGTGAGTCGATGGGACAGGGGCCGCGGGACGGCTACACCTTC. Protein: CASSESMGQGPRDGYTF.

The chain carries TRBV2 and TRBJ2-7; D call uncertain. The germline CDR1 and CDR2 sequences are SNHLY and FYNNEI. CDR3 length equals 14 residues. Trimming shortened V by 6 bases and J by 2 bases, and 14 bases separated the two germline ends. The CDR3 region has the DNA TGTGCCAGCAGCGAACGCCGTGGACCCTACGAGCAGTACTTC. Its translation: CASSERRGPYEQYF.

This clonotype was detected only a few times. CDR3 region: CASSYSNARSYGYTF. The CDR3 DNA follows: TGTGCCAGCAGTTACTCGAATGCAAGGTCCTATGGCTACACCTTC. The chain has TRBV6-5 and TRBJ1-2; D call uncertain. Germline CDR1 is MNHEY and CDR2 is SVGAGI. V shed 0 bases and J shed 4 bases, with 12 bases lying between them. The CDR3 is 15 amino acids.

This clonotype was detected ten times or more. The chain links TRBV5-6 to TRBJ2-3; 7 bases align to TRBD2. Germline V gene lookup returns CDR1 SGHDT and CDR2 YYEEEE. V lost 7 bases, J lost 3 bases, and 2 bases stayed unmatched. This CDR3 has 12 residues. The CDR3 loop reads CASGRGTDTQYF. The CDR3 DNA follows: TGTGCCAGCGGGAGGGGAACAGATACGCAGTATTTT.

This clonotype has just a few counts. The chain links TRBV7-9 to TRBJ1-1; TRBD1 matches 7 bases. Germline V gene lookup returns CDR1 SEHNR and CDR2 FQNEAQ (reference sequence). V trimming: 4 bases; J trimming: 8 bases; junction bases outside the gene matches: 10. The CDR3 has 14 amino acids. CDR3 in amino acids: CASSSQGQKEEAFF. The CDR3 DNA is TGTGCCAGCAGCTCACAGGGGCAAAAGGAAGAAGCTTTCTTT.

A word on this clonotype: A read error may account for a junction end that differs from germline. The chain joins TRBV5-1 to TRBJ1-2; no definite D call. The germline V gene encodes CDR1 SGHRS and CDR2 YFSETQ. The CDR3 is made up of 13 amino acids. CDR3 DNA: TGCTCCAGCAGCTTAGTTGGAGTGGGCGGCTACACCTTC. It yields the protein CSSSLVGVGGYTF. The full variable domain, in which reference TRBV5-1 and TRBJ1-2 provide the parts outside the CDR3, is KAGVTQTPRYLIKTRGQQVTLSCSPISGHRSVSWYQQTPGQGLQFLFEYFSETQRNKGNFPGRFSGRQFSNSRSEMNVSTLELGDSALYLCSSSLVGVGGYTFGSGTRLTVV.